Only one count was recorded for the clone carrying this T cell receptor (beta chain). This entry is derived from a study of blood T cell repertoires in COVID-19. Study background: The origin of the acute and convalescent COVID-19 samples was the United States, Italy and Spain.

Methods used by the authors: Amplified reference gene primers provided the basis for estimating nucleated cell counts. The assay was immunoSEQ multiplex PCR, and TCRdb's table has in-frame clones only and misses some. The V and J calls and the clone size are those of that table, but D and trimming were determined from the DNA. The table records under 450,000 clones, about nine tenths of them present only once. The CDR3 has 13 amino acids. Germline CDR1 reads LNHDA; CDR2 reads SQIVND (reference sequence). V trimming: 6 bases; J trimming: 12 bases; junction bases outside the gene matches: 11. Participants classified as exposed had met a COVID-19 case within 2 weeks before study entry.

This receptor was taken from a middle-aged woman who had been exposed to COVID-19. This sequence joins TRBV19 and TRBJ1-1, with TRBD1 matching over 9 bases. Sequenced: PBMCs or T cells enriched from blood (not recorded which). The CDR3 loop reads CASRAIGTGRTFF. CDR3 in DNA: TGTGCCAGTAGGGCAATAGGGACAGGGAGAACTTTCTTT.